These 20 T cell receptor beta chains share one sample of origin, sequenced in a study of T-cell memory formation after mild COVID-19. TCRdb itself ran the 5' RACE reads through MiXCR, one entry per CDR3 protein. The sample includes fewer than 650,000 distinct CDR3 sequences, 15% to 20% of them seen just once. The sequencing input was PBMCs or a T cell subset sorted from them (not recorded which). The receptor set was obtained from an adult woman who had mild COVID-19 (a few samples of this study predate the infection). Cell type and time point are not known.

A few counts support this clonotype. The J gene is TRBJ1-2, the V gene TRBV2; 7 nucleotides align to TRBD1. CDR3 size: 14 residues. The V gene end was trimmed by 4 bases and the J gene end by 1 base; junction bases not matched to a gene: 3. Germline CDR1 and CDR2: SNHLY and FYNNEI. The CDR3 is CASSGDSINYGYTF. For the CDR3, the DNA is TGTGCCAGCAGTGGGGACAGTATTAACTATGGCTACACCTTC.

The rearrangement links TRBV7-9 to TRBJ1-6; the D gene is possibly TRBD1 (5 bases). CDR3 size: 13 residues. V was shortened by 2 bases and J by 10 bases, with 9 bases between the two germline ends. Germline loops: CDR1 SEHNR, CDR2 FQNEAQ (reference sequence). This CDR3 is CASSLRDGSPLHF. Written as DNA, the CDR3 is TGTGCCAGCAGCTTAAGGGACGGGTCACCCCTCCACTTT.

The chain employs TRBV7-9 and TRBJ2-7; 9 bases are a match to TRBD1. V was clipped by 3 bases and J by 4 bases; unmatched bases: 7. The CDR3 totals 15 residues. CDR1 is SEHNR, CDR2 FQNEAQ, per germline (reference sequence). Here the CDR3 DNA reads TGTGCCAGCAGCTTCCCGCGGGACAGGGTTTACGAGCAGTACTTC. This codes for CASSFPRDRVYEQYF.

This clonotype came up a few times. The gene calls are TRBV30 and TRBJ2-7; D remains ambiguous. V lost 4 bases and J 0 bases, leaving 16 bases between the germline ends. The length of the CDR3 is 15 residues. Per the germline V gene, CDR1 is GTSNPN and CDR2 is SVGIG (reference sequence). The CDR3 region is CAWTIRSLSSYEQYF. The CDR3 DNA is TGTGCCTGGACGATCCGGTCCCTGAGCTCCTACGAGCAGTACTTC.

Only a few counts were recorded for this clonotype. The chain is built from TRBV6-5 and TRBJ2-7, with 8 bases that match TRBD2. V trimming: 5 bases; J trimming: 5 bases; junction bases outside the gene matches: 5. Germline V gene data show CDR1 as MNHEY and CDR2 as SVGAGI. The CDR3 sequence is 13 residues long. The DNA of the CDR3 is TGTGCCAGCAGTCTCGCGGGAGGTGACGAGCAGTACTTC. Protein product: CASSLAGGDEQYF.

This clonotype was detected only a few times. This rearrangement joins TRBV29-1 to TRBJ1-1; TRBD1 aligns across 7 bases. Germline values: CDR1 SQVTM, CDR2 ANQGSEA. The trim removed 7 bases at V and 0 bases at J, leaving 5 bases unmatched. This CDR3 is built from 13 residues. CDR3 amino acids: CSGGGQMNTEAFF. CDR3 sequence (DNA): TGCAGCGGGGGGGGACAGATGAACACTGAAGCTTTCTTT. The whole variable domain, filled in from reference TRBV29-1 and TRBJ1-1, reads SAVISQKPSRDICQRGTSLTIQCQVDSQVTMMFWYRQQPGQSLTLIATANQGSEATYESGFVIDKFPISRPNLTFSTLTVSNMSPEDSSIYLCSGGGQMNTEAFFGQGTRLTVV.

V gene TRBV20-1 combines with J gene TRBJ1-5, with D possibly matching TRBD1 (6 bases). This CDR3 region has 15 residues. Germline CDR1 is DFQATT and CDR2 is SNEGSKA (reference sequence). Between the trimmed V and J ends, which lost 5 bases and 4 bases, there was a span of 18 bases. The CDR3 sequence is CSARRPGAGNQPQHF. CDR3 DNA: TGCAGTGCTCGCCGGCCGGGGGCTGGAAATCAGCCCCAGCATTTT.

The genes are TRBV12-3 or TRBV12-4 and TRBJ2-7; D not resolved. The CDR3 extends over 14 amino acids. Trimming cost V 6 bases and J 2 bases, with 14 bases left between them. CDR3 in amino acids: CASSSLKLAYEQYF. The CDR3 region has the DNA TGTGCCAGCAGCTCTCTAAAGTTAGCCTACGAGCAGTACTTC.

This chain links TRBV6-6 with TRBJ2-7, with a tentative D call TRBD2 (6 bases). V dropped 11 bases and J dropped 4 bases, with 24 bases sitting between them. This CDR3 comprises 15 residues. In germline, CDR1 is MNHNY, CDR2 SVGAGI (reference sequence). The CDR3 protein is CASRRGDGGAYEQYF. CDR3 sequence (DNA): TGTGCCTCCAGGCGAGGGGACGGGGGTGCGTACGAGCAGTACTTC.

This clonotype was seen a handful of times. The chain links TRBV7-9 to TRBJ2-1; TRBD2 matches at 10 bases. The V gene's germline CDR1 is SEHNR and CDR2 FQNEAQ (reference sequence). The CDR3 totals 16 residues. Unmatched junction bases numbered 6, after V lost 5 bases and J lost 2 bases. The CDR3 nucleotides read TGTGCCAGCAGCCCTTGGAGCGGGAGGGCCTACAATGAGCAGTTCTTC. It specifies CASSPWSGRAYNEQFF.

J is TRBJ2-7 and V is TRBV24-1, with TRBD1 as a possible D gene (5 bases). The CDR3 has 13 amino acids. The germline V gene has CDR1 KGHDR and CDR2 SFDVKD. Trimming shortened V by 7 bases and J by 1 base, and 10 bases separated the two germline ends. The CDR3 here is CATRATGSYEQYF. CDR3 DNA sequence: TGTGCCACCAGGGCTACAGGTTCCTACGAGCAGTACTTC.

The chain couples TRBV24-1 to TRBJ2-7, with a weak D call TRBD2 (5 bases). The length of the CDR3 is 14 residues. Germline V CDR1 and CDR2: KGHDR, SFDVKD. Trimming left V 5 bases short and J 7 bases short, with 17 bases between. The CDR3, as DNA: TGTGCCACCAGTGTAGGAGGTGGTAACGCGGAGCAGTACTTC. Translating it yields CATSVGGGNAEQYF.

This clonotype was seen only a few times. The CDR3 loop is CSGIRGATLQFF. The DNA of the CDR3 is TGCAGCGGCATAAGGGGAGCAACACTGCAGTTCTTC. This rearrangement joins TRBV29-1 to TRBJ2-1; D could derive from TRBD1 or TRBD2 (5 bases each). This CDR3 region has 12 residues. With 7 bases removed from V and 12 bases from J, the gap between germline ends came to 19 bases. The germline V gene encodes CDR1 SQVTM and CDR2 ANQGSEA.

The sample holds one count of this clonotype. The chain joins TRBV20-1 to TRBJ2-1; D is possibly TRBD2 (6 bases). The germline V gene has CDR1 DFQATT and CDR2 SNEGSKA (reference sequence). Trimming stripped 3 bases from V and 6 bases from J, with 15 bases between. The CDR3 spans 14 residues. The CDR3 spells CSASRPGVGNEQFF. The CDR3 nucleotides are TGCAGTGCTAGTAGGCCGGGGGTAGGCAATGAGCAGTTCTTC.

The sample holds a few counts of this clonotype. This sequence joins TRBV7-9 and TRBJ1-5; weak D call: TRBD1 (6 bases). Trimming left V 5 bases short and J 5 bases short, with 19 bases between. CDR1 is SEHNR and CDR2 is FQNEAQ in the germline V gene (reference sequence). This CDR3 spans 16 amino acids. In DNA, the CDR3 is TGTGCCAGCAGCCTAGGGGGTAAAGGGGATCATCAGCCCCAGCATTTT. This translates into CASSLGGKGDHQPQHF. Looking up the rest from reference TRBV7-9 and TRBJ1-5 gives the full variable domain: DTGVSQNPRHKITKRGQNVTFRCDPISEHNRLYWYRQTLGQGPEFLTYFQNEAQLEKSRLLSDRFSAERPKGSFSTLEIQRTEQGDSAMYLCASSLGGKGDHQPQHFGDGTRLSIL.

The rearrangement uses TRBV6-1 and TRBJ2-1; 7 positions match TRBD2. Per germline, CDR1 MNHNS and CDR2 SASEGT. V was pared by 0 bases and J by 0 bases, with 2 bases of the junction left unmatched. This CDR3 has 16 amino acids. The CDR3 nucleotides read TGTGCCAGCAGTGAAGCTGGCGGGGGCTCCTACAATGAGCAGTTCTTC. This translates into CASSEAGGGSYNEQFF.

This rearrangement joins TRBV12-3 or TRBV12-4 to TRBJ1-5; 8 positions match TRBD1. The CDR3 contains 14 residues. V lost 2 bases and J lost 7; bases outside the gene matches: 4. The CDR3 reads CASSLSRGLQPQHF. As DNA, the CDR3 is TGTGCCAGCAGTTTATCCAGGGGGCTCCAGCCCCAGCATTTT.

The chain has TRBV19 and TRBJ1-1; 9 nucleotides agree with TRBD1. This CDR3 contains 12 residues. The germline CDR1 and CDR2 sequences are LNHDA and SQIVND (reference sequence). The trim removed 9 bases at V and 5 bases at J, leaving 4 bases unmatched. CDR3 sequence (DNA): TGTGCCAGCGCGGACAGGGGAACTGAAGCTTTCTTT. Its translation is CASADRGTEAFF.

This clonotype has a handful of counts. CDR3 bases: TGTGCCACGGAGACTAGCGGTTACAATGAGCAGTTCTTC. Translation: CATETSGYNEQFF. The chain combines TRBV10-3 with TRBJ2-1; 9 bases line up with TRBD2. Germline V gene sequence: CDR1 ENHRY, CDR2 SYGVKD. This CDR3 is built from 13 residues. Trimming took 10 bases from V and 4 from J; bases not matched to a gene: 5.

In this sample, this clonotype turned up a few times. CDR3 loop: CASSPGGTARYEQYF. The CDR3 DNA sequence: TGTGCCAGCAGCCCCGGGGGGACCGCCCGGTACGAGCAGTACTTC. The rearrangement joins TRBV7-9 to TRBJ2-7; 7 positions agree with TRBD2. Germline values: CDR1 SEHNR, CDR2 FQNEAQ (reference sequence). The CDR3 runs to 15 residues. V lost 5 bases and J lost 4; bases outside the gene matches: 11.